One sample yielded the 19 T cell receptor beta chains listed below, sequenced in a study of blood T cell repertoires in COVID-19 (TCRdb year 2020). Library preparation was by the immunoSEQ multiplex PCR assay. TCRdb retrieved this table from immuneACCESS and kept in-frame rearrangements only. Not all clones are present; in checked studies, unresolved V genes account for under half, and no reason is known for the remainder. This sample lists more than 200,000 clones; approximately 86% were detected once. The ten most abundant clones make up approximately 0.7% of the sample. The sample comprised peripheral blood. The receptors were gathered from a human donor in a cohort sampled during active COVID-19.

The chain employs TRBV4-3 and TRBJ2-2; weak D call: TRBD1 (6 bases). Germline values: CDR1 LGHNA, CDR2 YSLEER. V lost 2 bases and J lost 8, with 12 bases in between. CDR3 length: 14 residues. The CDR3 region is CASSQNGQFGELFF. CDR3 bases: TGCGCCAGCAGCCAAAACGGACAGTTTGGGGAGCTGTTTTTT.

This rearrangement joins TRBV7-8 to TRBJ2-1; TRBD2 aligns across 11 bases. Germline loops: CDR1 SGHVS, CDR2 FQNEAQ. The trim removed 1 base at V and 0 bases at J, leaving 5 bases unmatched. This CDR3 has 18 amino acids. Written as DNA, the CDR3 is TGTGCCAGCAGCTTAGGTCTAGCGGGAGGTTACTCCTACAATGAGCAGTTCTTC. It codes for CASSLGLAGGYSYNEQFF.

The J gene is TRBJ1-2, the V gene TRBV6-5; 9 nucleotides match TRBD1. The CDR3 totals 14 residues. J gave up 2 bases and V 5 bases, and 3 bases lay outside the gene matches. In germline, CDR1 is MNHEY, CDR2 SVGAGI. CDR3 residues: CASSQGQGNYGYTF. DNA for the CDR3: TGTGCCAGCAGTCAGGGACAGGGAAACTATGGCTACACCTTC.

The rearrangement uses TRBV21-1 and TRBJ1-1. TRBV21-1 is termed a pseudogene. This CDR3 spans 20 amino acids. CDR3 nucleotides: TGTGCCAGCAGCAAAGCAGATCAACACCTGAAGCAGGGAGGTGCTTTTGCGGCTTTCTTT. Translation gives CASSKADQHLKQGGAFAAFF.

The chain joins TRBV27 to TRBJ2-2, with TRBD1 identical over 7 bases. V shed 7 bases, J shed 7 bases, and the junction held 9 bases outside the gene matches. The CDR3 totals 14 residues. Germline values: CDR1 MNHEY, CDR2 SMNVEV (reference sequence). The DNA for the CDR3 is TGTGCCAGCACCCGGGACAGCCAGTACGGGGAGCTGTTTTTT. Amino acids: CASTRDSQYGELFF.

Here the CDR3 reads CASRLGTSIPYEQYF. As DNA, the CDR3 is TGTGCCAGCCGCCTGGGGACTTCCATTCCCTACGAGCAGTACTTC. This chain connects TRBV6-2 or TRBV6-3 to TRBJ2-7, with D tentatively TRBD2 (6 bases). This CDR3 has 15 amino acids. Between the trimmed V and J ends, which lost 8 bases and 2 bases, there was a span of 19 bases. The V gene's germline CDR1 is MNHEY and CDR2 SVGEGT.

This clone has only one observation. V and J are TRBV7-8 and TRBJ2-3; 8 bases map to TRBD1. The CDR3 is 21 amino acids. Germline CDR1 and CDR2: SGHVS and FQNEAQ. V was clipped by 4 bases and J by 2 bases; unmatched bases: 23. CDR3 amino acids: CASSSLLTGALTPSNTDTQYF. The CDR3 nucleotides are TGTGCCAGCAGCTCCTTACTGACAGGGGCCCTAACACCTAGTAACACAGATACGCAGTATTTT.

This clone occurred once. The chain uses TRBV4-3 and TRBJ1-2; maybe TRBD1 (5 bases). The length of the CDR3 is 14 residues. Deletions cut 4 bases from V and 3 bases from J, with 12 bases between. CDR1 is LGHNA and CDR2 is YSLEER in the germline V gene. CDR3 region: CASSPRGGHYGYTF. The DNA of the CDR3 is TGCGCCAGCAGCCCCCGCGGGGGACACTATGGCTACACCTTC.

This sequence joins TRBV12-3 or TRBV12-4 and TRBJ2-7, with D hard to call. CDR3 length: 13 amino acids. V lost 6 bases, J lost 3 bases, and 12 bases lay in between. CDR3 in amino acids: CASSPSEDYEQYF. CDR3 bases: TGTGCCAGCAGCCCCAGCGAGGACTACGAGCAGTACTTC.

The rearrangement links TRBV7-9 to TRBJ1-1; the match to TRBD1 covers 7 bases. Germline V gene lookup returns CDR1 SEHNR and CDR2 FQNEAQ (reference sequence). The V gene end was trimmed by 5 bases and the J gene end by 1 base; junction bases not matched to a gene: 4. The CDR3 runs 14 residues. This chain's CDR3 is CASSQGQRNTEAFF. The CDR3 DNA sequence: TGTGCCAGCAGCCAGGGACAGCGGAACACTGAAGCTTTCTTT.

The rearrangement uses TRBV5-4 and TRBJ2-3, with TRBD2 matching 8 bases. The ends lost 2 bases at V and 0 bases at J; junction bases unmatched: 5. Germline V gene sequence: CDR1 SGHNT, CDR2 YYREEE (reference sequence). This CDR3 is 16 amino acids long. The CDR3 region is CASSLQRERSTDTQYF. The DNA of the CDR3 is TGTGCCAGCAGCTTACAGCGGGAGCGCAGCACAGATACGCAGTATTTT. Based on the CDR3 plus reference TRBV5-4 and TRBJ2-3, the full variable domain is ETGVTQSPTHLIKTRGQQVTLRCSSQSGHNTVSWYQQALGQGPQFIFQYYREEENGRGNFPPRFSGLQFPNYSSELNVNALELDDSALYLCASSLQRERSTDTQYFGPGTRLTVL.

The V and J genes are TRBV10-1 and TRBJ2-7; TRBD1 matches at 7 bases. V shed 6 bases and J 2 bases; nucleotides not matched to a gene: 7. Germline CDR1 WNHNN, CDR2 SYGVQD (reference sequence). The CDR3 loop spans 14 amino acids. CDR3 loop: CASSLDRDPYEQYF. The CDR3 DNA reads TGCGCCAGCAGCTTAGACAGGGACCCCTACGAGCAGTACTTC.

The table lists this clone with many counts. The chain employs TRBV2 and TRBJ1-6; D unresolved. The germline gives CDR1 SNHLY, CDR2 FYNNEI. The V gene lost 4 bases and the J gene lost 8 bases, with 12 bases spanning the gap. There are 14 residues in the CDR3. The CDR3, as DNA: TGTGCCAGCAGTGCCGAGGGCCGGCATTCACCCCTCCACTTT. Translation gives CASSAEGRHSPLHF. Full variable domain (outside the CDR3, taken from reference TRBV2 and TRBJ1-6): EPEVTQTPSHQVTQMGQEVILRCVPISNHLYFYWYRQILGQKVEFLVSFYNNEISEKSEIFDDQFSVERPDGSNFTLKIRSTKLEDSAMYFCASSAEGRHSPLHFGNGTRLTVT.

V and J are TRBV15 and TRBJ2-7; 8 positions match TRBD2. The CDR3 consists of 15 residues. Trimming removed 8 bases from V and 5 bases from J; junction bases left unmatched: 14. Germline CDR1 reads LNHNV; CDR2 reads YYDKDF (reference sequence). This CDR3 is CATATTSGSPHEQYF. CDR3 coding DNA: TGTGCCACCGCTACGACCAGCGGGAGCCCCCACGAGCAGTACTTC.

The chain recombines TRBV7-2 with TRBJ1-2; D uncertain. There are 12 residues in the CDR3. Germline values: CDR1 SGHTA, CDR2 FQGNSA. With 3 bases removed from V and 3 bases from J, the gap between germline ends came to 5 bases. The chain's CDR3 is CASSLQDYGYTF. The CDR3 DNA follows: TGTGCCAGCAGCTTGCAGGACTATGGCTACACCTTC.

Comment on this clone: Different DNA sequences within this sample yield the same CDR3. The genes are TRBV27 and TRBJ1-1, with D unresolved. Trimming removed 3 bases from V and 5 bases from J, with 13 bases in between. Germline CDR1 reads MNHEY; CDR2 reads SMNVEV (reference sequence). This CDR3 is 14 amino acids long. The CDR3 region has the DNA TGTGCCAGCAGTTTTAGAGGGAGTAATACTGAAGCTTTCTTT. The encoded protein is CASSFRGSNTEAFF.

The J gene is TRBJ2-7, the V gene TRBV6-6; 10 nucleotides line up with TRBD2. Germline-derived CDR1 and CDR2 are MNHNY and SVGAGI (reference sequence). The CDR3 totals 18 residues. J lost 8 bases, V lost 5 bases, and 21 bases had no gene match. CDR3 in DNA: TGTGCCAGCAGTCCCGGGGGTAGCGGGGGGCTCCCCGGGTTACAGCAGTACTTC. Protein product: CASSPGGSGGLPGLQQYF.

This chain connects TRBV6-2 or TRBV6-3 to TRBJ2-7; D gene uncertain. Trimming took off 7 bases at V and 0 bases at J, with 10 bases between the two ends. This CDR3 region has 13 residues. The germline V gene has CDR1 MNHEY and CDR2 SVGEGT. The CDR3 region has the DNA TGTGCCAGCACCCCCCGGAGCTCCTACGAGCAGTACTTC. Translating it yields CASTPRSSYEQYF.

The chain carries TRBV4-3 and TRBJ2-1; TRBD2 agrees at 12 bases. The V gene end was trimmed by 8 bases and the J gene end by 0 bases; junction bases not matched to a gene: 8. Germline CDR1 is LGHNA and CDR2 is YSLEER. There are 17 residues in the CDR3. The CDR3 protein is CASGLAGGLSSYNEQFF. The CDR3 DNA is TGCGCCAGCGGGCTAGCGGGAGGGCTGAGCTCCTACAATGAGCAGTTCTTC.